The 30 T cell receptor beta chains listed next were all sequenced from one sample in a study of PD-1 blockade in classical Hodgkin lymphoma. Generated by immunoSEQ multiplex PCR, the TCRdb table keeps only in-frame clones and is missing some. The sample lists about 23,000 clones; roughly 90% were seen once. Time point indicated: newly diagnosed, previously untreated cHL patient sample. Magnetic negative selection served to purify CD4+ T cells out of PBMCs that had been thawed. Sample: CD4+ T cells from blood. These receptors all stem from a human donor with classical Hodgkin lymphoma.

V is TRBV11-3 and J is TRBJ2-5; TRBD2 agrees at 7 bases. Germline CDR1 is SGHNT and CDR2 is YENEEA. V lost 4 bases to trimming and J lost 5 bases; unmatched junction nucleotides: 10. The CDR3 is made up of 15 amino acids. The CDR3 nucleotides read TGTGCCAGCAGCTCCCCTTGGGGGGGATCCGAGACCCAGTACTTC. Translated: CASSSPWGGSETQYF.

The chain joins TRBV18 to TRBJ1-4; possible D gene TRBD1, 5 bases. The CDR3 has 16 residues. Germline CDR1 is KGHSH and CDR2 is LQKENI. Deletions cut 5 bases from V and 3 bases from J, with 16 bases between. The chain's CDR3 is CASSRDGLWANEKLFF. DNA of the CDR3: TGTGCCAGCTCAAGGGACGGACTGTGGGCTAATGAAAAACTGTTTTTT.

The CDR3 DNA reads as TGTGCCAGCAGCTTAGGTGCCGGGTCCTACACCGGGGAGCTGTTTTTT. Residues: CASSLGAGSYTGELFF. The rearrangement joins TRBV11-2 to TRBJ2-2; D unclear. Trimming shortened V by 1 base and J by 3 bases, and 12 bases separated the two germline ends. CDR3 length: 16 amino acids. Germline-derived CDR1 and CDR2 are SGHAT and FQNNGV.

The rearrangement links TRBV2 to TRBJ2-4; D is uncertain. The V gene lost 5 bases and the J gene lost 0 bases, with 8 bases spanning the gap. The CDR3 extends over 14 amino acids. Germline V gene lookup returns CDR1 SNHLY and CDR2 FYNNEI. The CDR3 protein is CASSRSIAKNIQYF. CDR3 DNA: TGTGCCAGCAGTCGGTCCATAGCCAAAAACATTCAGTACTTC.

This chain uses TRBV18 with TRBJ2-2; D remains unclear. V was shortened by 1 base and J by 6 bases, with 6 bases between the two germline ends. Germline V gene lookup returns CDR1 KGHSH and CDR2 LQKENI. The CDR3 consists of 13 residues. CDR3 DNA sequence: TGTGCCAGCTCACCACGTGGCGCCGGGGAGCTGTTTTTT. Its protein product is CASSPRGAGELFF.

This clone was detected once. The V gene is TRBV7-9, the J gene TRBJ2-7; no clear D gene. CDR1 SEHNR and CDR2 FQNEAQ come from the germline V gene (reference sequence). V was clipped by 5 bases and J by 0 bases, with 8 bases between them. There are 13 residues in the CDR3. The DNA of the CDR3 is TGTGCCAGCAGCCCGACGGACTCCTACGAGCAGTACTTC. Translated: CASSPTDSYEQYF.

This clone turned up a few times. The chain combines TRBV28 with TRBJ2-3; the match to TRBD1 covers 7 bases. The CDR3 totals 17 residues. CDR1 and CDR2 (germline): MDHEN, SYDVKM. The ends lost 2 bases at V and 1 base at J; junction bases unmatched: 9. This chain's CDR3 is CASSLGFTGDGTDTQYF. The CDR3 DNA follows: TGTGCCAGCAGTTTAGGGTTTACAGGGGATGGCACAGATACGCAGTATTTT.

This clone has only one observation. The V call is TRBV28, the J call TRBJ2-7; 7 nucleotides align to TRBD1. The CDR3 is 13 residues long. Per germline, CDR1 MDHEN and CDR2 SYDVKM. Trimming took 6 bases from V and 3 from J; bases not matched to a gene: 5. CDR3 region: CASRGQADYEQYF. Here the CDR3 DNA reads TGTGCCAGCAGAGGACAGGCCGACTACGAGCAGTACTTC.

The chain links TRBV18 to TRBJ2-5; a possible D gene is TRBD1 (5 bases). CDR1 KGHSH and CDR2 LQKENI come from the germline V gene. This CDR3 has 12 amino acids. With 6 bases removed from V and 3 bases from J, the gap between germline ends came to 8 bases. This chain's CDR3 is CASSLQEETQYF. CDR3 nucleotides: TGTGCCAGCTCTCTACAGGAAGAGACCCAGTACTTC.

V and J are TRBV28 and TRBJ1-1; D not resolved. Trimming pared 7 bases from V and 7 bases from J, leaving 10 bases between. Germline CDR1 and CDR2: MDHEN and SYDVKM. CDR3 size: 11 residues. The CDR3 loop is CASTHGREAFF. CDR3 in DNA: TGTGCCAGCACCCACGGGCGTGAAGCTTTCTTT.

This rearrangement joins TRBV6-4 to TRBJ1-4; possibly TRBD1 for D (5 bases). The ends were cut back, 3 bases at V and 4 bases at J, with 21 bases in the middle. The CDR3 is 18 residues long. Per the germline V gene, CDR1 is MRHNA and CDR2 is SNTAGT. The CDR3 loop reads CASSEPSLPGRVNEKLFF. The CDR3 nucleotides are TGTGCCAGCAGTGAACCATCCCTCCCGGGACGGGTTAATGAAAAACTGTTTTTT.

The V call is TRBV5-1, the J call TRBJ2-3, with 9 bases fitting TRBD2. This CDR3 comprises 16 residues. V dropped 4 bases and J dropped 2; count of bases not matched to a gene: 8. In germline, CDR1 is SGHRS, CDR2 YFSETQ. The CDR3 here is CASSPGAGGPTDTQYF. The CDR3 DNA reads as TGCGCCAGCAGCCCTGGTGCGGGAGGGCCCACAGATACGCAGTATTTT.

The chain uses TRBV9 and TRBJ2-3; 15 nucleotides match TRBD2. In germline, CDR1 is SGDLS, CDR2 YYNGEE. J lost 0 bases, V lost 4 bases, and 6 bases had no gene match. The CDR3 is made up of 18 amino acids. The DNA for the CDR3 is TGTGCCAGCAGCACCCGGACTAGCGGGGGGGTAAGCACAGATACGCAGTATTTT. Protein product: CASSTRTSGGVSTDTQYF.

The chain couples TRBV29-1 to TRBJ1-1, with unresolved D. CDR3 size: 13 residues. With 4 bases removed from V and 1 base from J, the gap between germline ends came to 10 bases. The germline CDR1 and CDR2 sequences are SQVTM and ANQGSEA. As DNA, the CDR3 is TGCAGCGTTGCGATCAGCTCGAACACTGAAGCTTTCTTT. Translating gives CSVAISSNTEAFF.

CDR3: CASSRNGGTGANVLTF. The DNA of the CDR3 is TGTGCCAGCAGCCGAAATGGGGGAACTGGGGCCAACGTCCTGACTTTC. This chain links TRBV7-6 with TRBJ2-6; D possibly matches TRBD1 or TRBD2 (5 bases each). Germline lookup yields CDR1 SGHVS and CDR2 FNYEAQ. V gave up 5 bases and J gave up 2 bases, with 13 bases separating them. This CDR3 spans 16 amino acids.

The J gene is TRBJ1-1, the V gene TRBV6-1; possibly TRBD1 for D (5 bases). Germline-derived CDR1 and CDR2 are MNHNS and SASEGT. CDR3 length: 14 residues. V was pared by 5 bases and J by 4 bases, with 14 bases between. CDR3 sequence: CASSKGLLSTEAFF. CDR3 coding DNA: TGTGCCAGCAGTAAGGGACTGTTAAGCACTGAAGCTTTCTTT.

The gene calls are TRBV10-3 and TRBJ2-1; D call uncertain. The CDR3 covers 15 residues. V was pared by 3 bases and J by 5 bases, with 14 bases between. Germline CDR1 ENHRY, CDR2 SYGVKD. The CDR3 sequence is CAISDRRHNDNEQFF. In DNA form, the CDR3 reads TGTGCCATCAGTGATCGTCGACACAATGACAATGAGCAGTTCTTC.

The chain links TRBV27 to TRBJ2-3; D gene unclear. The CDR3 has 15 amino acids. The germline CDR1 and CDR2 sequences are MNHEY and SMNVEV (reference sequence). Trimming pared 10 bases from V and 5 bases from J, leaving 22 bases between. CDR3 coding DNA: TGTGCCACCCAGACCTTAGTCAGGAGAATAGATACGCAGTATTTT. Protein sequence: CATQTLVRRIDTQYF.

CDR3: CASSQEQWDSRTSNQPQHF. The CDR3 DNA sequence: TGCGCCAGCAGCCAAGAACAGTGGGACAGTAGAACCAGCAATCAGCCCCAGCATTTT. The rearrangement links TRBV4-3 to TRBJ1-5; TRBD1 matches 7 bases. CDR3 size: 19 residues. Trimming took 0 bases from V and 1 from J; bases not matched to a gene: 12. The germline CDR1 and CDR2 sequences are LGHNA and YSLEER.

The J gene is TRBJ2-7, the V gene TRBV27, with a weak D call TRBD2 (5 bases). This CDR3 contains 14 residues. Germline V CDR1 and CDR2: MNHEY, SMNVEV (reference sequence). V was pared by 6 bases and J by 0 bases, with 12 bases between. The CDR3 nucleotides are TGTGCCAGCAGAGTCAAACTAGTCTCCTACGAGCAGTACTTC. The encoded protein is CASRVKLVSYEQYF.

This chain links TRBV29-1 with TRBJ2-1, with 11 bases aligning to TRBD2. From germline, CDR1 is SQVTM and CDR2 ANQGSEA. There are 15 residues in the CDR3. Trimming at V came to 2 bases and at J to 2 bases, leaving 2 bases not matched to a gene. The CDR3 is CSVEPSGRPYNEQFF. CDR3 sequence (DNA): TGCAGCGTTGAACCTAGCGGGAGGCCCTACAATGAGCAGTTCTTC.

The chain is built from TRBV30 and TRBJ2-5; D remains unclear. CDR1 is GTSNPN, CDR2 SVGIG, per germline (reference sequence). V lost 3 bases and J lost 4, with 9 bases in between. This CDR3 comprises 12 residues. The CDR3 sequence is CAWSLRAETQYF. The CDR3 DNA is TGTGCCTGGAGCCTCCGGGCAGAGACCCAGTACTTC.

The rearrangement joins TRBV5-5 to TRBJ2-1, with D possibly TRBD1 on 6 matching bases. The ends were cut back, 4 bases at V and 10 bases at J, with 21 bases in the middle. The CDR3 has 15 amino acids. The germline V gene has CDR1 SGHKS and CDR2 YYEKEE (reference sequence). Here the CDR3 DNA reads TGTGCCAGCAGCATTACCTGGGGGCCCTTCCTGGAGCAGTTCTTC. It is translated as CASSITWGPFLEQFF.

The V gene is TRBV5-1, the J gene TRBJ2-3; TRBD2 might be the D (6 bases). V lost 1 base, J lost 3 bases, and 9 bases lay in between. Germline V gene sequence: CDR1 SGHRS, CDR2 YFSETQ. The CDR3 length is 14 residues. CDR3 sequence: CASSLQLATDTQYF. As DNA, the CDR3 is TGCGCCAGCAGCTTGCAACTAGCAACAGATACGCAGTATTTT.

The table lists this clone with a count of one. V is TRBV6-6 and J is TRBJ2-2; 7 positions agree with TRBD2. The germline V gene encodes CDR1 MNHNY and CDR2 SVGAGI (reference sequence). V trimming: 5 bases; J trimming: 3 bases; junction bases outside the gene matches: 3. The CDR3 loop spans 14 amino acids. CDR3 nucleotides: TGTGCCAGCAGTAGCGGGGCCTACACCGGGGAGCTGTTTTTT. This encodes CASSSGAYTGELFF.

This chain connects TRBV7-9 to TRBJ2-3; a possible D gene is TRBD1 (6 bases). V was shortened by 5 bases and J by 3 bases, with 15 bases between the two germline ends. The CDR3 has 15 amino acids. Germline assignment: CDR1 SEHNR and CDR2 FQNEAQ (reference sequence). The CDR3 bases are TGTGCCAGCAGCGGACAGTACCCAGGTACAGATACGCAGTATTTT. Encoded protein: CASSGQYPGTDTQYF.

The CDR3 DNA reads as TGCGCCAGCAGCCAAGCGGGACTAGCGGCTTATACGCAGTATTTT. It specifies CASSQAGLAAYTQYF. The genes are TRBV4-1 and TRBJ2-3, with 11 bases fitting TRBD2. The V and J ends lost 1 base and 7 bases, in that order; junction bases with no gene match: 4. The CDR3 loop spans 15 amino acids. Germline V gene sequence: CDR1 MGHRA, CDR2 YSYEKL.

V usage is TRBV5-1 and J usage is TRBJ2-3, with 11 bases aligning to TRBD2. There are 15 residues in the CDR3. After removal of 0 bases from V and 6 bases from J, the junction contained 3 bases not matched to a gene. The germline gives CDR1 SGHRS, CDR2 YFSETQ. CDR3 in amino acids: CASSLEASGGDTQYF. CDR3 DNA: TGCGCCAGCAGCTTGGAGGCTAGCGGGGGGGATACGCAGTATTTT.

CDR3 nucleotides: TGCGCCAGCAGCCAAGATAAACGGAAGGTCAATCAGCCCCAGCATTTT. Its protein is CASSQDKRKVNQPQHF. This chain joins TRBV4-1 and TRBJ1-5; D gene unclear. Germline V gene sequence: CDR1 MGHRA, CDR2 YSYEKL. This CDR3 has 16 amino acids. Trimming shortened V by 0 bases and J by 3 bases, and 12 bases separated the two germline ends.

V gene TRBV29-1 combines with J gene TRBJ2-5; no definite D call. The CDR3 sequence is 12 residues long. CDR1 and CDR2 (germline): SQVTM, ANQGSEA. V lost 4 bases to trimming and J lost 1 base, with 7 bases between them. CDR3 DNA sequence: TGCAGCGTTGTCCCCCCCCAAGAGACCCAGTACTTC. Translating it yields CSVVPPQETQYF.